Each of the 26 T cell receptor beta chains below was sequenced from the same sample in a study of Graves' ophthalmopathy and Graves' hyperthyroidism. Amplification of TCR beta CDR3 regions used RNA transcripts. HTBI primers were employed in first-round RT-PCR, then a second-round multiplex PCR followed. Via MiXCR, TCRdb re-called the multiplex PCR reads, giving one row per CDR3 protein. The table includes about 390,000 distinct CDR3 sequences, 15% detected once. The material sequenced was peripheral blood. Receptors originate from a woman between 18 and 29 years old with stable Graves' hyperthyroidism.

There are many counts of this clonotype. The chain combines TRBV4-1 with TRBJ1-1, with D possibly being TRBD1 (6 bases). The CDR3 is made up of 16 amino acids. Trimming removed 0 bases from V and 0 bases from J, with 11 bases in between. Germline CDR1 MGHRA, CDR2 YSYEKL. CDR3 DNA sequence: TGCGCCAGCAGCCAAGAGGGGGGCAGGCTGAACACTGAAGCTTTCTTT. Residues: CASSQEGGRLNTEAFF.

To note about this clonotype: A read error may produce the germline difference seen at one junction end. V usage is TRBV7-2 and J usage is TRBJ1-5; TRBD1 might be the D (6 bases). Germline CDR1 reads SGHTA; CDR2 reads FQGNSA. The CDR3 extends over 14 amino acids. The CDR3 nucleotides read TGTGCCAGCAGTTGGGGGCGGTACAATCAACCCCAGCATTTT. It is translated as CASSWGRYNQPQHF.

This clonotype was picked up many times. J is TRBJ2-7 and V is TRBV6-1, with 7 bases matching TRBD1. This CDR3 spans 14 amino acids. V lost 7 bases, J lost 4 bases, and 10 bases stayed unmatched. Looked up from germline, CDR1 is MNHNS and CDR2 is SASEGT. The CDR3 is CASIARDRQYEQYF. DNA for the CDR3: TGTGCCAGCATTGCCCGGGACAGACAATACGAGCAGTACTTC.

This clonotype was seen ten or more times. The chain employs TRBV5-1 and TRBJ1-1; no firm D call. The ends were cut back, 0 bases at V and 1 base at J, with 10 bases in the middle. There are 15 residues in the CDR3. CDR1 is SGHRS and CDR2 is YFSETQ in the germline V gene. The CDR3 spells CASSLVVGGNTEAFF. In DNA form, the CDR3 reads TGCGCCAGCAGCTTGGTAGTAGGCGGGAACACTGAAGCTTTCTTT.

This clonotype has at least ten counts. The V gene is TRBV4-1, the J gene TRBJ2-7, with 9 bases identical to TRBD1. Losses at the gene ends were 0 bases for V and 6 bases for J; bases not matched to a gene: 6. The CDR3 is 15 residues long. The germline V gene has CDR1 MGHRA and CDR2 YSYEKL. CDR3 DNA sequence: TGCGCCAGCAGCCAAGACCCCGGGACAGGGAGCGAGCAGTACTTC. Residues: CASSQDPGTGSEQYF.

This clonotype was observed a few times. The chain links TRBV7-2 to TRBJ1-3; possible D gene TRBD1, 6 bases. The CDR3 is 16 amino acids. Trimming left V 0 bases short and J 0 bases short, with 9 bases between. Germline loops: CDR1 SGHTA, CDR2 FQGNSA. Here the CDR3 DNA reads TGTGCCAGCAGCTTAGCAGGACAGAACTCTGGAAACACCATATATTTT. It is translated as CASSLAGQNSGNTIYF.

The CDR3 loop is CASSPGTGGNYEQYF. Here the CDR3 DNA reads TGTGCCAGTAGTCCGGGGACAGGGGGGAACTACGAGCAGTACTTC. The chain links TRBV19 to TRBJ2-7; 11 bases are shared with TRBD1. The V segment lost 5 bases and the J segment 3 bases; nucleotides outside the gene matches: 6. In germline, CDR1 is LNHDA, CDR2 SQIVND (reference sequence). CDR3 size: 15 residues.

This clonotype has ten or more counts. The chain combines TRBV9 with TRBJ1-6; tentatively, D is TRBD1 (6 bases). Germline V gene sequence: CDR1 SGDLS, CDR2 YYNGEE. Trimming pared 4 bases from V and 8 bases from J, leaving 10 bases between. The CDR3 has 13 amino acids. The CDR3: CASSTQGHSPLHF. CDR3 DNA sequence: TGTGCCAGCAGCACTCAGGGGCATTCACCCCTCCACTTT.

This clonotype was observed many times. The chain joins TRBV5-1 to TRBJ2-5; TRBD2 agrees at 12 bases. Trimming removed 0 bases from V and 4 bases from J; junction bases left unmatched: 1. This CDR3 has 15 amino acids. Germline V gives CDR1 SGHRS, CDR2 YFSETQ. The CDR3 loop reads CASSLELAGGETQYF. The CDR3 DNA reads TGCGCCAGCAGCTTGGAACTAGCGGGGGGAGAGACCCAGTACTTC. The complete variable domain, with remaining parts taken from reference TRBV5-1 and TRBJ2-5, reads KAGVTQTPRYLIKTRGQQVTLSCSPISGHRSVSWYQQTPGQGLQFLFEYFSETQRNKGNFPGRFSGRQFSNSRSEMNVSTLELGDSALYLCASSLELAGGETQYFGPGTRLLVL.

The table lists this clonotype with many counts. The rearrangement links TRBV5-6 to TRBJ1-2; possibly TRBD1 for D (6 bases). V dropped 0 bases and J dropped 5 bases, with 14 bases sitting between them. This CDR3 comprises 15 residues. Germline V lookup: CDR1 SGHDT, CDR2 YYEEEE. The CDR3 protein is CASSLEQGPRYGYTF. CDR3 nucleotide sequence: TGTGCCAGCAGCTTGGAACAGGGCCCTAGGTATGGCTACACCTTC.

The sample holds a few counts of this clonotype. The CDR3 is CAITSPAGGPQNGYTF. Written as DNA, the CDR3 is TGTGCCATCACCTCCCCCGCAGGGGGGCCCCAAAATGGCTACACCTTC. V is TRBV10-3 and J is TRBJ1-2, with 7 bases that match TRBD1. The ends lost 7 bases at V and 6 bases at J; junction bases unmatched: 17. The CDR3 has 16 amino acids. Germline CDR1 is ENHRY and CDR2 is SYGVKD.

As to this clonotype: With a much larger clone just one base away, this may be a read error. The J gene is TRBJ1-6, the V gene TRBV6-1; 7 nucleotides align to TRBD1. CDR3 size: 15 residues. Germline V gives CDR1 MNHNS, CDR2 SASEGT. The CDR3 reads CVSRGGTFSYSPLHF. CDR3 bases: TGTGTCAGCAGGGGGGGGACATTTAGTTATTCACCCCTCCACTTT.

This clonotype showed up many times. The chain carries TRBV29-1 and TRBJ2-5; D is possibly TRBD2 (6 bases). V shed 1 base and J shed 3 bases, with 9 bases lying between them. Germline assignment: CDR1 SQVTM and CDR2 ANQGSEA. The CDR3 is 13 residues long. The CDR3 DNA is TGCAGCGTTGAAGTACCGGGGGAAGAGACCCAGTACTTC. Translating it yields CSVEVPGEETQYF.

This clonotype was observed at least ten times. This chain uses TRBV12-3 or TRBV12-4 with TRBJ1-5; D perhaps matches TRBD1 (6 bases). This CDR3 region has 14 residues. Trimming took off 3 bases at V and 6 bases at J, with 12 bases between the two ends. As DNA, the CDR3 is TGTGCCAGCAGTTTGGGGGGGGCGGCTCAGCCCCAGCATTTT. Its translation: CASSLGGAAQPQHF.

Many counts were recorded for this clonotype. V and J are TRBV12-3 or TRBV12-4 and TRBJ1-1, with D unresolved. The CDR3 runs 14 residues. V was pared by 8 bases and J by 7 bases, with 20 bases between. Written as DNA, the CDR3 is TGTGCCAGCCGACAACGGCCGGACTCACATGAAGCTTTCTTT. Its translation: CASRQRPDSHEAFF.

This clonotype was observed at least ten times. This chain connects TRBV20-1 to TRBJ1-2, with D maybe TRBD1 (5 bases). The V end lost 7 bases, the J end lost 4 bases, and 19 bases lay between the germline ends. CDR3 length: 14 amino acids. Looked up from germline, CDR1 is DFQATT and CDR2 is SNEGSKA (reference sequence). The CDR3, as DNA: TGCAGTGTGAGGGGCTCTGGGGACCGCTATGGCTACACCTTC. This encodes CSVRGSGDRYGYTF.

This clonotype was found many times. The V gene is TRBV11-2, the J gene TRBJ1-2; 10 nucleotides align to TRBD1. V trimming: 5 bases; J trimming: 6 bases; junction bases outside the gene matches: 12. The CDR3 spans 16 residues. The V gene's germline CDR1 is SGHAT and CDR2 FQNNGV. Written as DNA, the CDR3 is TGTGCCAGCAGCCCGGCCCCCGGGACAGGGGAAGATGGCTACACCTTC. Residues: CASSPAPGTGEDGYTF.

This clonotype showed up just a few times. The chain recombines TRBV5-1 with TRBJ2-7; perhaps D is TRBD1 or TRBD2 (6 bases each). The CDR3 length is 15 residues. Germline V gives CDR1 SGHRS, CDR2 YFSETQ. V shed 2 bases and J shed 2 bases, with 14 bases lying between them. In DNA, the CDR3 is TGCGCCAGCAGCTTAGGGGGGATATACCCCTACGAGCAGTACTTC. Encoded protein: CASSLGGIYPYEQYF.

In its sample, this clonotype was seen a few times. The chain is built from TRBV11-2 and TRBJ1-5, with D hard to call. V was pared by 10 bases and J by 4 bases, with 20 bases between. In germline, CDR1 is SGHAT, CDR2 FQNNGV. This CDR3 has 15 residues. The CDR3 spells CATPLRVTGNQPQHF. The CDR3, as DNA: TGTGCCACCCCACTAAGGGTTACGGGGAATCAGCCCCAGCATTTT.

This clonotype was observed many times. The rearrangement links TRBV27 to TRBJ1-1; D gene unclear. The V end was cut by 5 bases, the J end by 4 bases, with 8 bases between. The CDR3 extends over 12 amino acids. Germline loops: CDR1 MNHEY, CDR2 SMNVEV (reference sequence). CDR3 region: CASSISGTEAFF. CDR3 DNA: TGTGCCAGCAGTATTTCGGGCACTGAAGCTTTCTTT.

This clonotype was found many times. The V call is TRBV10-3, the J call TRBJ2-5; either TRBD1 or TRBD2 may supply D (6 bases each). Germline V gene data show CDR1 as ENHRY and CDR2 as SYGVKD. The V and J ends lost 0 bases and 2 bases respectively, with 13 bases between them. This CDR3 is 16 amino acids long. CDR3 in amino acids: CAISESRGALQETQYF. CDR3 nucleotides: TGTGCCATCAGTGAGTCGAGGGGGGCGCTACAAGAGACCCAGTACTTC.

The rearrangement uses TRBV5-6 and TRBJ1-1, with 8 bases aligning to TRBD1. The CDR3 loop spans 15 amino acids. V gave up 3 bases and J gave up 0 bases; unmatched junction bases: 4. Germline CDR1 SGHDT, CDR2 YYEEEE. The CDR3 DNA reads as TGTGCCAGCAGCTACCGGGACAGGATGAACACTGAAGCTTTCTTT. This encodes CASSYRDRMNTEAFF.

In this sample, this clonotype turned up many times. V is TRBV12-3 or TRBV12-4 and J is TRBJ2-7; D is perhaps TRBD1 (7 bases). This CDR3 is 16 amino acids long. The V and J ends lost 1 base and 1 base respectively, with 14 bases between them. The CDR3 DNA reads TGTGCCAGCAGTTTAGGAGAACAGGGGAGGTCCTACGAGCAGTACTTC. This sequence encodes CASSLGEQGRSYEQYF.

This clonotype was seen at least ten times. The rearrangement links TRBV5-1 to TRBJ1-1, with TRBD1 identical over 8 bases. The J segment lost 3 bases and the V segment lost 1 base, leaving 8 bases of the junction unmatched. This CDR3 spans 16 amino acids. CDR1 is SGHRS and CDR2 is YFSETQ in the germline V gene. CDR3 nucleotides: TGCGCCAGCAGCTTGCAGACAGGGGTCAAGGACACTGAAGCTTTCTTT. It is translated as CASSLQTGVKDTEAFF.

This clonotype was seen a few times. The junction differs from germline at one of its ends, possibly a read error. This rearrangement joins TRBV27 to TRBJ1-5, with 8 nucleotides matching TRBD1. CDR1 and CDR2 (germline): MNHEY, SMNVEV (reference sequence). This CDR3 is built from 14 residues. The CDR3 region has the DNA TGTGCCAGCAGTTTCGGACAGGGAGGACAGCTCCAGCATTTT. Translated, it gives CASSFGQGGQLQHF.

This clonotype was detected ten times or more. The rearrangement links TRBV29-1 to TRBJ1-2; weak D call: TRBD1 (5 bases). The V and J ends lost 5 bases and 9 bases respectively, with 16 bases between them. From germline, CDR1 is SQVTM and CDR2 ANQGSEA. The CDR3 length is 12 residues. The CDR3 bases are TGCAGCGTTTGGTCGGAGGGGCCGAGCTACACCTTC. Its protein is CSVWSEGPSYTF. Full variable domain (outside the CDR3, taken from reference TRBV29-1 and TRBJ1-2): SAVISQKPSRDICQRGTSLTIQCQVDSQVTMMFWYRQQPGQSLTLIATANQGSEATYESGFVIDKFPISRPNLTFSTLTVSNMSPEDSSIYLCSVWSEGPSYTFGSGTRLTVV.